The 21 T cell receptor beta chains below all came from one sample that was sequenced in a study of blood T cell repertoires in COVID-19. The repertoire was sequenced with immunoSEQ multiplex PCR; TCRdb's copy has only in-frame clones and lacks some. Of about 26,000 clones listed, roughly nine tenths are singletons. Sequenced input: peripheral blood. These receptors originate from a man aged 70 or older with active COVID-19.

The gene calls are TRBV3-1 (or the pseudogene TRBV3-2) and TRBJ1-1; perhaps TRBD1 as D (6 bases). V was shortened by 6 bases and J by 1 base, with 12 bases between the two germline ends. Germline V gene lookup returns CDR1 LGHDT and CDR2 YNNKEL (reference sequence). CDR3 length equals 14 residues. CDR3 protein: CASSYQGKNTEAFF. The CDR3 DNA sequence: TGTGCCAGCAGTTACCAGGGGAAGAACACTGAAGCTTTCTTT.

The genes are TRBV15 and TRBJ1-1; maybe TRBD1 (6 bases). V was pared by 1 base and J by 3 bases, with 9 bases between. Germline lookup yields CDR1 LNHNV and CDR2 YYDKDF (reference sequence). The CDR3 consists of 14 residues. The CDR3, as DNA: TGTGCCACCAGCAGAGTAAGGGGGTACACTGAAGCTTTCTTT. The encoded protein is CATSRVRGYTEAFF.

The V and J genes are TRBV30 and TRBJ2-1; TRBD2 aligns across 11 bases. This CDR3 contains 16 residues. The germline gives CDR1 GTSNPN, CDR2 SVGIG (reference sequence). V gave up 1 base and J gave up 4 bases; unmatched junction bases: 6. The CDR3 here is CAWSDTSGGPYNEQFF. CDR3 bases: TGTGCCTGGAGTGATACTAGCGGGGGACCATACAATGAGCAGTTCTTC.

The chain is built from TRBV6-2 or TRBV6-3 and TRBJ1-5, with 8 positions matching TRBD1. The germline CDR1 and CDR2 sequences are MNHEY and SVGEGT. Trimming removed 6 bases from V and 4 bases from J; junction bases left unmatched: 17. This CDR3 spans 18 amino acids. The CDR3 loop reads CASSPRQGRPWGNQPQHF. CDR3 coding DNA: TGTGCCAGCAGCCCCCGACAGGGGAGGCCCTGGGGAAATCAGCCCCAGCATTTT.

This rearrangement joins TRBV19 to TRBJ1-5, with 12 bases matching TRBD1. Losses at the gene ends were 5 bases for V and 5 bases for J; bases not matched to a gene: 7. The CDR3 has 16 residues. The germline V gene encodes CDR1 LNHDA and CDR2 SQIVND (reference sequence). In DNA form, the CDR3 reads TGTGCCAGTAGTCCCGAGGGGACAGGGGGCCATCAGCCCCAGCATTTT. It yields the protein CASSPEGTGGHQPQHF.

CDR3 sequence: CASSGGGVTEAFF. The CDR3 DNA reads TGTGCCAGCAGTGGAGGGGGGGTCACTGAAGCTTTCTTT. This chain uses TRBV2 with TRBJ1-1, with D possibly TRBD1 on 6 matching bases. The germline V gene has CDR1 SNHLY and CDR2 FYNNEI. This CDR3 spans 13 amino acids. V lost 4 bases to trimming and J lost 4 bases, with 10 bases between them.

The chain links TRBV5-1 to TRBJ2-3, with TRBD2 identical over 8 bases. Per the germline V gene, CDR1 is SGHRS and CDR2 is YFSETQ. The CDR3 covers 18 residues. The junction had 9 bases not matched to a gene; V was cut back by 0 bases and J by 0 bases. DNA of the CDR3: TGCGCCAGCAGCTTGGGGCCCCAGCGGGGGACTAGCACAGATACGCAGTATTTT. Amino acid sequence: CASSLGPQRGTSTDTQYF.

The V call is TRBV4-1, the J call TRBJ1-1; D gene uncertain. The V end lost 4 bases, the J end lost 1 base, and 10 bases lay between the germline ends. This CDR3 has 14 amino acids. Germline loops: CDR1 MGHRA, CDR2 YSYEKL. This chain's CDR3 is CASSLGSTNTEAFF. In nucleotides, the CDR3 is TGCGCCAGCAGCCTCGGTAGCACGAACACTGAAGCTTTCTTT.

This chain joins TRBV7-8 and TRBJ2-2; D possibly corresponds to TRBD2 (7 bases). This CDR3 comprises 17 residues. From germline, CDR1 is SGHVS and CDR2 FQNEAQ. V gave up 8 bases and J gave up 1 base, with 20 bases separating them. CDR3 loop: CASRPLGGAGNTGELFF. CDR3 DNA: TGTGCCAGCCGCCCACTGGGGGGGGCCGGGAACACCGGGGAGCTGTTTTTT.

The V call is TRBV11-2, the J call TRBJ1-2; D possibly corresponds to TRBD1 (6 bases). CDR1 and CDR2 (germline): SGHAT, FQNNGV. This CDR3 has 17 amino acids. V lost 2 bases and J 4 bases, leaving 20 bases between the germline ends. The CDR3 sequence: CASSLSGPGALGYGYTF. The CDR3 DNA reads TGTGCCAGCAGCTTATCCGGCCCAGGGGCTTTGGGCTATGGCTACACCTTC. Full variable domain (rest looked up from reference TRBV11-2 and TRBJ1-2): EAGVAQSPRYKIIEKRQSVAFWCNPISGHATLYWYQQILGQGPKLLIQFQNNGVVDDSQLPKDRFSAERLKGVDSTLKIQPAKLEDSAVYLCASSLSGPGALGYGYTFGSGTRLTVV.

The chain joins TRBV9 to TRBJ1-4; D not certain. Germline V gives CDR1 SGDLS, CDR2 YYNGEE. CDR3 length equals 13 residues. With 0 bases removed from V and 7 bases from J, the gap between germline ends came to 7 bases. This CDR3 reads CASSVGRGEKLFF. The CDR3 bases are TGTGCCAGCAGCGTAGGTCGGGGTGAAAAACTGTTTTTT.

The CDR3 loop reads CASKSRPTDNQPQHF. Here the CDR3 DNA reads TGTGCCAGCAAATCTCGGCCGACAGACAATCAGCCCCAGCATTTT. The chain combines TRBV2 with TRBJ1-5; weak D call: TRBD1 (5 bases). CDR3 length: 15 amino acids. V lost 7 bases, J lost 3 bases, and 16 bases lay in between. Germline assignment: CDR1 SNHLY and CDR2 FYNNEI.

V and J are TRBV5-1 and TRBJ2-1; the match to TRBD2 covers 10 bases. J was trimmed by 9 bases and V by 0 bases; bases with no gene match: 9. Germline CDR1 reads SGHRS; CDR2 reads YFSETQ. The length of the CDR3 is 16 residues. CDR3 sequence: CASSLVASGGASEQFF. The CDR3 nucleotides read TGCGCCAGCAGCTTGGTCGCAAGCGGGGGGGCTAGTGAGCAGTTCTTC.

The chain employs TRBV18 and TRBJ2-4; 8 bases map to TRBD1. With V trimmed by 3 bases and J by 9 bases, 7 bases remained unmatched. Looked up from germline, CDR1 is KGHSH and CDR2 is LQKENI. The CDR3 sequence is 14 residues long. CDR3 protein: CASSPSGGTGIQYF. For the CDR3, the DNA is TGTGCCAGCTCACCTTCAGGGGGCACGGGCATTCAGTACTTC.

The chain links TRBV5-4 to TRBJ2-7, with 7 bases matching TRBD2. The V and J ends lost 0 bases and 1 base, in that order; junction bases with no gene match: 4. Germline values: CDR1 SGHNT, CDR2 YYREEE (reference sequence). The length of the CDR3 is 15 residues. The CDR3 protein is CASSLDGGGSYEQYF. The CDR3 nucleotides read TGTGCCAGCAGCTTGGATGGCGGGGGTTCCTACGAGCAGTACTTC.

V gene TRBV9 combines with J gene TRBJ1-6; no definite D call. Germline V gene data show CDR1 as SGDLS and CDR2 as YYNGEE. This CDR3 has 15 residues. The V end was cut by 3 bases, the J end by 0 bases, with 7 bases between. The CDR3 nucleotides are TGTGCCAGCAGCGCAATAGACTCCTATAATTCACCCCTCCACTTT. The encoded protein is CASSAIDSYNSPLHF.

This sequence joins TRBV28 and TRBJ1-5; no clear D. The CDR3 consists of 16 residues. Trimming stripped 5 bases from V and 5 bases from J, with 19 bases between. In germline, CDR1 is MDHEN, CDR2 SYDVKM. CDR3 nucleotide sequence: TGTGCCAGCAGTCACGGAACACCGTCTAGTCATCAGCCCCAGCATTTT. Its translation: CASSHGTPSSHQPQHF.

The CDR3 sequence: CASSEGRFPYNSPLHF. The CDR3 DNA sequence: TGTGCCAGCAGTGAAGGGAGGTTTCCCTATAATTCACCCCTCCACTTT. The rearrangement links TRBV25-1 to TRBJ1-6; the D is unclear. This CDR3 region has 16 residues. Per the germline V gene, CDR1 is MGHDK and CDR2 is SYGVNS. The V end was cut by 2 bases, the J end by 2 bases, with 10 bases between.

The chain employs TRBV19 and TRBJ2-7; tentatively, D is TRBD1 (5 bases). Germline values: CDR1 LNHDA, CDR2 SQIVND (reference sequence). The V end lost 3 bases, the J end lost 2 bases, and 11 bases lay between the germline ends. The CDR3 is made up of 14 amino acids. CDR3 bases: TGTGCCAGTAGTATGTTTCCAGGGCCCTACGAGCAGTACTTC. Protein product: CASSMFPGPYEQYF.

This sequence joins TRBV6-6 and TRBJ2-1; tentative D call: TRBD2 (5 bases). Germline V gene lookup returns CDR1 MNHNY and CDR2 SVGAGI (reference sequence). Trimming stripped 4 bases from V and 4 bases from J, with 11 bases between. This CDR3 has 14 amino acids. CDR3 sequence reads: CASSSDEGYNEQFF. In DNA form, the CDR3 reads TGTGCCAGCAGTTCCGACGAGGGATACAATGAGCAGTTCTTC.

The chain links TRBV7-9 to TRBJ1-2, with D unclear. There are 12 residues in the CDR3. Germline CDR1 is SEHNR and CDR2 is FQNEAQ (reference sequence). V lost 3 bases, J lost 8 bases, and 10 bases lay in between. CDR3 nucleotides: TGTGCCAGCAGCTTGTCTTCGGGGGGCTACACCTTC. Protein product: CASSLSSGGYTF.